A selection of T cell receptor beta chains follows, all from one sample in a study of PD-L1 blockade in urothelial cancer. The table came from immunoSEQ multiplex PCR; TCRdb's copy has only in-frame clones and leaves some out. The profile shows around 30,000 clones, roughly 80% of them singletons. The sequencing used PBMCs, collected around atezolizumab (anti-PD-L1) treatment. The receptors here all came from a man over 45 with urothelial cancer. The CDR3 runs from the conserved cysteine through the conserved F or W. The order of the fields is CDR3 DNA, CDR3 protein, J gene, V gene, clone size, D gene. The D gene is left open where the match is weak. Size tells how often a clone was seen (once, few, many) or the class of an expanded clone, and some rows leave it out.

CDR3 DNA: TGTGCCAGCAGCGCACAGGGTAGGTTAGGTGAAAAACTGTTTTTT; CDR3 protein: CASSAQGRLGEKLFF; J gene: TRBJ1-4; V gene: TRBV9; clone size: -; D gene: -
CDR3 DNA: TGTGCCAGCAGTGCCGCGGGAGGCAATCAGCCCCAGCATTTT; CDR3 protein: CASSAAGGNQPQHF; J gene: TRBJ1-5; V gene: TRBV2; clone size: few; D gene: -
CDR3 DNA: TGTGCCAGCAGCTTAACGGACAGGGGTGGCTACACCTTC; CDR3 protein: CASSLTDRGGYTF; J gene: TRBJ1-2; V gene: TRBV11-2; clone size: -; D gene: TRBD1
CDR3 DNA: TGTGCCAGTAGTTTTAGCCTGAACACCGGGGAGCTGTTTTTT; CDR3 protein: CASSFSLNTGELFF; J gene: TRBJ2-2; V gene: TRBV19; clone size: -; D gene: -
CDR3 DNA: TGTGCCAGTACCACTGACAGTAGCAATCAGCCCCAGCATTTT; CDR3 protein: CASTTDSSNQPQHF; J gene: TRBJ1-5; V gene: TRBV19; clone size: -; D gene: -
CDR3 DNA: TGCGCCAGCAGCCCACAAGGGCGGGGGCTAAGCACAGATACGCAGTATTTT; CDR3 protein: CASSPQGRGLSTDTQYF; J gene: TRBJ2-3; V gene: TRBV4-1; clone size: -; D gene: -
CDR3 DNA: TGTGCCAGCAGCCCGGAACGACAGGGAGTAACTGAAGCTTTCTTT; CDR3 protein: CASSPERQGVTEAFF; J gene: TRBJ1-1; V gene: TRBV5-8; clone size: once; D gene: TRBD1
CDR3 DNA: TGCAGCGTGGGGGGAGGAGATACGCAGTATTTT; CDR3 protein: CSVGGGDTQYF; J gene: TRBJ2-3; V gene: TRBV29-1; clone size: -; D gene: -
CDR3 DNA: TGTGCCTGGAACTTCAGGGGGCCAGAGACCCAGTACTTC; CDR3 protein: CAWNFRGPETQYF; J gene: TRBJ2-5; V gene: TRBV30; clone size: -; D gene: TRBD1
CDR3 DNA: TGTGCCAGCAGGCGGGACCACTACAATGAGCAGTTCTTC; CDR3 protein: CASRRDHYNEQFF; J gene: TRBJ2-1; V gene: TRBV2; clone size: -; D gene: -
CDR3 DNA: TGCGCCAGCAGTGAGACTAGTTCCGGGGAGCTGTTTTTT; CDR3 protein: CASSETSSGELFF; J gene: TRBJ2-2; V gene: TRBV10-2; clone size: -; D gene: -
CDR3 DNA: TGCGCCAGCAGCTCATTACCGGGACAGGGGGCAACGAACACTGAAGCTTTCTTT; CDR3 protein: CASSSLPGQGATNTEAFF; J gene: TRBJ1-1; V gene: TRBV4-1; clone size: -; D gene: TRBD1
CDR3 DNA: TGTGCCAGCAGCGGCCGGGACACCATTCAGCCCCAGCATTTT; CDR3 protein: CASSGRDTIQPQHF; J gene: TRBJ1-5; V gene: TRBV7-9; clone size: -; D gene: -
CDR3 DNA: TGCGCCAGCAGCTTGGCCGTCGGGGCAGGGGTCAATGAGCAGTTCTTC; CDR3 protein: CASSLAVGAGVNEQFF; J gene: TRBJ2-1; V gene: TRBV5-1; clone size: -; D gene: -
CDR3 DNA: TGCGCCAGCAGCTTGGTACTAGCGGGAGGAGTGAACAATGAGCAGTTCTTC; CDR3 protein: CASSLVLAGGVNNEQFF; J gene: TRBJ2-1; V gene: TRBV5-1; clone size: -; D gene: TRBD2
CDR3 DNA: TGCGCCAGCAGCTTGGCGGCTAGCGGGAGGAATGAGCAGTTCTTC; CDR3 protein: CASSLAASGRNEQFF; J gene: TRBJ2-1; V gene: TRBV5-1; clone size: -; D gene: TRBD2
CDR3 DNA: TGTGCCAGCAGCTTGGAGGAGGGGACAGGGCCTTCTGGCTACACCTTC; CDR3 protein: CASSLEEGTGPSGYTF; J gene: TRBJ1-2; V gene: TRBV5-4; clone size: -; D gene: TRBD1
CDR3 DNA: TGTGCCAGCAGTGCAAACAGGGCAACTAATGAAAAACTGTTTTTT; CDR3 protein: CASSANRATNEKLFF; J gene: TRBJ1-4; V gene: TRBV2; clone size: -; D gene: -
CDR3 DNA: TGTGCCAGCAGTGCACGGACAGTTCCGAGGGCCAACGTCCTGACTTTC; CDR3 protein: CASSARTVPRANVLTF; J gene: TRBJ2-6; V gene: TRBV25-1; clone size: -; D gene: -
CDR3 DNA: TGTGCCAGCAGCCATAGCGGGAGAGGGGAGACCCAGTACTTC; CDR3 protein: CASSHSGRGETQYF; J gene: TRBJ2-5; V gene: TRBV7-2; clone size: -; D gene: TRBD2
CDR3 DNA: TGTGCCAGCACCCGGGACAGGAGCAGTGGGCCCCAGCATTTT; CDR3 protein: CASTRDRSSGPQHF; J gene: TRBJ1-5; V gene: TRBV28; clone size: -; D gene: TRBD1
CDR3 DNA: TGCAGTGCACTGGACACTCCCGAGCAGTACTTC; CDR3 protein: CSALDTPEQYF; J gene: TRBJ2-7; V gene: TRBV20-1; clone size: -; D gene: -
CDR3 DNA: TGTGCCAGCAGCCTTCTGGCTAGCGGGAGCGGTCGCCAAGAGACCCAGTACTTC; CDR3 protein: CASSLLASGSGRQETQYF; J gene: TRBJ2-5; V gene: TRBV5-5; clone size: -; D gene: TRBD2
CDR3 DNA: TGTGCCAGCAGCTTGGGGCAGGAGGTTTCACCCCTCCACTTT; CDR3 protein: CASSLGQEVSPLHF; J gene: TRBJ1-6; V gene: TRBV5-8; clone size: -; D gene: -
CDR3 DNA: TGCGCCAGCAGCCGTCAGGGGGTAGTAACTAGGGATCAGCCCCAGCATTTT; CDR3 protein: CASSRQGVVTRDQPQHF; J gene: TRBJ1-5; V gene: TRBV4-1; clone size: -; D gene: TRBD1
CDR3 DNA: TGTGCCAGTAGTACCCGGACTAGCGGGTGGGAGACCCAGTACTTC; CDR3 protein: CASSTRTSGWETQYF; J gene: TRBJ2-5; V gene: TRBV19; clone size: medium-sized; D gene: TRBD2
CDR3 DNA: TGTGCCAGCAGTTACTCGTTCAGGGCGAACACTGAAGCTTTCTTT; CDR3 protein: CASSYSFRANTEAFF; J gene: TRBJ1-1; V gene: TRBV6-6; clone size: -; D gene: -
CDR3 DNA: TGTGCAATAGAATCGGGAGGGGGTAATGAGCAGTTCTTC; CDR3 protein: CAIESGGGNEQFF; J gene: TRBJ2-1; V gene: TRBV28; clone size: once; D gene: TRBD2
CDR3 DNA: TGCGCCAGCAGCTCCGACAGGGCTGGGGCCAACGTCCTGACTTTC; CDR3 protein: CASSSDRAGANVLTF; J gene: TRBJ2-6; V gene: TRBV5-1; clone size: -; D gene: TRBD1
CDR3 DNA: TGTGCCATCAGTGCTGGGTGGGAGACAGATACGCAGTATTTT; CDR3 protein: CAISAGWETDTQYF; J gene: TRBJ2-3; V gene: TRBV10-3; clone size: -; D gene: -
CDR3 DNA: TGTGCCAGCAGCTCTAACTCCTACACCGGGGAGCTGTTTTTT; CDR3 protein: CASSSNSYTGELFF; J gene: TRBJ2-2; V gene: TRBV5-6; clone size: -; D gene: -
CDR3 DNA: TGTGCCAGCAGTAGCCGGGGGGAACAGCCCCAGCATTTT; CDR3 protein: CASSSRGEQPQHF; J gene: TRBJ1-5; V gene: TRBV27; clone size: -; D gene: -
CDR3 DNA: TGTGCCAGCAGTTACTCGACCGGAGGGTCACCCCTCCACTTT; CDR3 protein: CASSYSTGGSPLHF; J gene: TRBJ1-6; V gene: TRBV6-5; clone size: -; D gene: -
CDR3 DNA: TGTGCCAGCAGTGAAAAGAAAGGGGGTTCCTCCTACGAGCAGTACTTC; CDR3 protein: CASSEKKGGSSYEQYF; J gene: TRBJ2-7; V gene: TRBV6-1; clone size: -; D gene: -
CDR3 DNA: TGTGCCAGTAGTGCCCCGGGACTAGTTAACAATGAGCAGTTCTTC; CDR3 protein: CASSAPGLVNNEQFF; J gene: TRBJ2-1; V gene: TRBV19; clone size: -; D gene: TRBD2
CDR3 DNA: TGTGCCAGCAGTGAACCCGGCCAGGGCTCAGATACGCAGTATTTT; CDR3 protein: CASSEPGQGSDTQYF; J gene: TRBJ2-3; V gene: TRBV25-1; clone size: -; D gene: -
CDR3 DNA: TGTGCCAGCCTCGGGGCAGGGGGCTACGAGCAGTACTTC; CDR3 protein: CASLGAGGYEQYF; J gene: TRBJ2-7; V gene: TRBV2; clone size: -; D gene: TRBD1
CDR3 DNA: TGTGCCAGCAGTTACGAGATCCGGGATGAAAAACTGTTTTTT; CDR3 protein: CASSYEIRDEKLFF; J gene: TRBJ1-4; V gene: TRBV6-5; clone size: -; D gene: -
CDR3 DNA: TGCGCCAGCAGTCAGACTGGAATTTGGGACGAGCAGTACTTC; CDR3 protein: CASSQTGIWDEQYF; J gene: TRBJ2-7; V gene: TRBV5-1; clone size: -; D gene: -
CDR3 DNA: TGTGCCAGCAGCGGAACTAGCGGTCCTAGCACAGATACGCAGTATTTT; CDR3 protein: CASSGTSGPSTDTQYF; J gene: TRBJ2-3; V gene: TRBV9; clone size: -; D gene: TRBD2
CDR3 DNA: TGTGCCAGTAGGCCGGGACAGGGGTACCAGCCCCAGCATTTT; CDR3 protein: CASRPGQGYQPQHF; J gene: TRBJ1-5; V gene: TRBV19; clone size: -; D gene: TRBD1
CDR3 DNA: TGTGCCAGTAGTATAGATCGCGGGGGCCTGAACACTGAAGCTTTCTTT; CDR3 protein: CASSIDRGGLNTEAFF; J gene: TRBJ1-1; V gene: TRBV19; clone size: medium-sized; D gene: -
CDR3 DNA: TGTGCCAGCAGTACCCCCGGGACTCCTGGAAACACCATATATTTT; CDR3 protein: CASSTPGTPGNTIYF; J gene: TRBJ1-3; V gene: TRBV25-1; clone size: -; D gene: -
CDR3 DNA: TGTGCCAGCTCACCAGGGACAGCATATGGCTACACCTTC; CDR3 protein: CASSPGTAYGYTF; J gene: TRBJ1-2; V gene: TRBV18; clone size: -; D gene: TRBD1
CDR3 DNA: TGTGCCAGCAGGCATGGGACAGGGGGGCAAGAGACCCAGTACTTC; CDR3 protein: CASRHGTGGQETQYF; J gene: TRBJ2-5; V gene: TRBV28; clone size: few; D gene: TRBD1
CDR3 DNA: TGTGCCAGCAGGGACAGGGGCAATCAGCCCCAGCATTTT; CDR3 protein: CASRDRGNQPQHF; J gene: TRBJ1-5; V gene: TRBV6-5; clone size: -; D gene: TRBD1
CDR3 DNA: TGTGCCAGCAGTCCCACGGGACTAGTCAAAAGACAGTTCTTC; CDR3 protein: CASSPTGLVKRQFF; J gene: TRBJ2-1; V gene: TRBV6-5; clone size: -; D gene: TRBD2
CDR3 DNA: TGTGCCAGCAGCCTCACGACAGGGGGCGACTATGGCTACACCTTC; CDR3 protein: CASSLTTGGDYGYTF; J gene: TRBJ1-2; V gene: TRBV13; clone size: once; D gene: TRBD1
CDR3 DNA: TGTGCCGGAAGACGAGAAGGGGTCACTGAAGCTTTCTTT; CDR3 protein: CAGRREGVTEAFF; J gene: TRBJ1-1; V gene: TRBV6-1; clone size: -; D gene: -
CDR3 DNA: TGCGCCAGCAGTACCCTCGACCGGGAAGAATATCAAGAGACCCAGTACTTC; CDR3 protein: CASSTLDREEYQETQYF; J gene: TRBJ2-5; V gene: TRBV10-1; clone size: -; D gene: -
CDR3 DNA: TGTGCCAGCAGCCCCTCCAGGTGGGGGACTAGCGGGAGTTGGTTGGGCGAGCAGTACTTC; CDR3 protein: CASSPSRWGTSGSWLGEQYF; J gene: TRBJ2-7; V gene: TRBV9; clone size: -; D gene: TRBD2
CDR3 DNA: TGTGCCAGCTCACCAAATGGGCTTTTCTATGGCTACACCTTC; CDR3 protein: CASSPNGLFYGYTF; J gene: TRBJ1-2; V gene: TRBV18; clone size: -; D gene: -
CDR3 DNA: TGTGCCAGCAGCCCCGGGGACAGGGGGAATGAGCAGTTCTTC; CDR3 protein: CASSPGDRGNEQFF; J gene: TRBJ2-1; V gene: TRBV7-2; clone size: -; D gene: TRBD1